The 21 T cell receptor beta chains presented below share a single source sample, sequenced in a study of early T cells in non-severe SARS-CoV-2 infection. TCRdb fed the 5' RACE reads into MiXCR, producing one record per CDR3 protein. The repertoire holds roughly 60,000 distinct CDR3 sequences, with around 13% as singletons. The source material was whole blood. The receptor source for this set is an adult who was a healthcare worker with PCR-confirmed SARS-CoV-2 infection or an uninfected control (not recorded which).

The sample holds many counts of this clonotype. This sequence joins TRBV12-3 or TRBV12-4 and TRBJ1-2; the match to TRBD1 covers 7 bases. V trimming: 7 bases; J trimming: 4 bases; junction bases outside the gene matches: 9. The CDR3 totals 14 residues. The CDR3 spells CASTGGVTGYGYTF. The CDR3 DNA sequence: TGTGCCAGCACAGGGGGTGTGACAGGCTATGGCTACACCTTC.

This clonotype was detected only a few times. V and J are TRBV5-5 and TRBJ1-6; D is unclear. V lost 2 bases, J lost 3 bases, and 9 bases lay in between. This CDR3 region has 15 residues. Looked up from germline, CDR1 is SGHKS and CDR2 is YYEKEE (reference sequence). CDR3 DNA: TGTGCCAGCAGCTTAGGAGAGATCTATAATTCACCCCTCCACTTT. It encodes CASSLGEIYNSPLHF.

This clonotype was found many times. The CDR3, as DNA: TGTGCCAGCAGAGGACAGGTTGGGGGCTACACCTTC. Translated, it gives CASRGQVGGYTF. The V gene is TRBV6-6, the J gene TRBJ1-2; TRBD1 agrees at 7 bases. The V gene end was trimmed by 6 bases and the J gene end by 8 bases; junction bases not matched to a gene: 6. The CDR3 totals 12 residues. Looked up from germline, CDR1 is MNHNY and CDR2 is SVGAGI (reference sequence).

A few counts support this clonotype. The CDR3 region is CASSAVYGYTF. CDR3 in DNA: TGTGCCAGCAGCGCTGTTTATGGCTACACCTTC. The rearrangement uses TRBV11-2 and TRBJ1-2; D is uncertain. The CDR3 spans 11 residues. CDR1 is SGHAT, CDR2 FQNNGV, per germline. Trimming left V 5 bases short and J 5 bases short, with 6 bases between. Full variable domain (missing parts from reference TRBV11-2 and TRBJ1-2): EAGVAQSPRYKIIEKRQSVAFWCNPISGHATLYWYQQILGQGPKLLIQFQNNGVVDDSQLPKDRFSAERLKGVDSTLKIQPAKLEDSAVYLCASSAVYGYTFGSGTRLTVV.

This clonotype has only a few counts. The chain links TRBV24-1 to TRBJ2-1, with D unresolved. The CDR3 covers 11 residues. Germline V gives CDR1 KGHDR, CDR2 SFDVKD. Trimming shortened V by 8 bases and J by 9 bases, and 10 bases separated the two germline ends. CDR3: CATTQRTEQFF. The CDR3 coding sequence is TGTGCCACCACCCAACGGACTGAGCAGTTCTTC.

The V call is TRBV6-2 or TRBV6-3, the J call TRBJ1-1; D gene ambiguous. The germline V gene has CDR1 MNHEY and CDR2 SVGEGT. CDR3 length equals 12 residues. Trimming removed 2 bases at V and 6 bases at J, with 7 bases between. The CDR3 loop reads CASSYGGAEAFF. The CDR3 coding sequence is TGTGCCAGCAGTTACGGCGGGGCTGAAGCTTTCTTT.

This clonotype showed up just a few times. This sequence joins TRBV2 and TRBJ2-5, with D unresolved. The CDR3 sequence is 13 residues long. Germline V lookup: CDR1 SNHLY, CDR2 FYNNEI. The V end lost 8 bases, the J end lost 3 bases, and 13 bases lay between the germline ends. Here the CDR3 reads CASLDPREETQYF. CDR3 DNA: TGTGCCAGCCTAGACCCAAGGGAAGAGACCCAGTACTTC.

This clonotype showed up just a few times. The chain carries TRBV7-9 and TRBJ2-1, with 10 bases aligning to TRBD1. The germline CDR1 and CDR2 sequences are SEHNR and FQNEAQ (reference sequence). Losses at the gene ends were 4 bases for V and 1 base for J; bases not matched to a gene: 4. The CDR3 loop spans 16 amino acids. The CDR3 coding sequence is TGTGCCAGCAGCTCGGGACAGGGGATTTCCTACAATGAGCAGTTCTTC. This codes for CASSSGQGISYNEQFF.

In DNA form, the CDR3 reads TGTGCCAGCAGCTTAGGAACGCGGGGGACGTCCTACGAGCAGTACTTC. This codes for CASSLGTRGTSYEQYF. The chain has TRBV7-2 and TRBJ2-7, with 7 nucleotides matching TRBD2. Germline-derived CDR1 and CDR2 are SGHTA and FQGNSA. The CDR3 runs to 16 residues. V shed 1 base, J shed 1 base, and the junction held 7 bases outside the gene matches.

This clonotype was seen at least ten times. The chain has TRBV4-1 and TRBJ2-1; perhaps TRBD2 as D (6 bases). This CDR3 comprises 14 residues. V dropped 7 bases and J dropped 7 bases, with 17 bases sitting between them. Germline V CDR1 and CDR2: MGHRA, YSYEKL. DNA of the CDR3: TGCGCCAGCACGGAACAGCCGGGGGTTAATGAGCAGTTCTTC. This sequence encodes CASTEQPGVNEQFF.

The chain combines TRBV7-2 with TRBJ2-7; D unclear. The CDR3 runs to 14 residues. V lost 5 bases, J lost 1 base, and 12 bases lay in between. CDR1 is SGHTA, CDR2 FQGNSA, per germline. The CDR3 bases are TGTGCCAGCAGCCGCCCCGGACGGTCCTACGAGCAGTACTTC. It yields the protein CASSRPGRSYEQYF.

The chain recombines TRBV12-5 with TRBJ2-1, with D possibly matching TRBD1 (5 bases). The CDR3 consists of 15 residues. Germline CDR1 and CDR2: LGHNT and FRNRAP. V shed 0 bases and J shed 5 bases, with 11 bases lying between them. CDR3 DNA: TGTGCTAGTGGTTTGGTCAGGGCAGACCACAATGAGCAGTTCTTC. Its translation is CASGLVRADHNEQFF.

As concerns this clonotype: A read error may explain this, as a much larger clone is one base away. This chain links TRBV5-5 with TRBJ1-5; 8 bases align to TRBD1. The V gene's germline CDR1 is SGHKS and CDR2 YYEKEE (reference sequence). The CDR3 extends over 13 amino acids. DNA of the CDR3: TGTGCCAGCTGCTTGGACAGGGTACAGCCCCAGCATTTT. Its translation: CASCLDRVQPQHF.

This clonotype came up a few times. The chain carries TRBV7-9 and TRBJ2-2, with TRBD1 matching over 7 bases. There are 13 residues in the CDR3. With 6 bases clipped from V and 5 bases from J, the junction kept 3 bases outside the gene matches. Germline loops: CDR1 SEHNR, CDR2 FQNEAQ (reference sequence). DNA for the CDR3: TGTGCCAGCAGAGAGGGGGCGACCGGGGAGCTGTTTTTT. This sequence encodes CASREGATGELFF.

In this sample, this clonotype turned up many times. J is TRBJ1-1 and V is TRBV29-1, with 10 bases aligning to TRBD1. The germline gives CDR1 SQVTM, CDR2 ANQGSEA. V shed 4 bases and J 5 bases; nucleotides not matched to a gene: 4. This CDR3 contains 13 residues. CDR3 amino acids: CSVARTGGTEAFF. CDR3 in DNA: TGCAGCGTTGCCCGGACAGGGGGAACTGAAGCTTTCTTT.

A few counts support this clonotype. The rearrangement joins TRBV6-6 to TRBJ1-6; no firm D call. The CDR3 contains 13 residues. CDR1 MNHNY and CDR2 SVGAGI come from the germline V gene (reference sequence). V was clipped by 2 bases and J by 5 bases, with 4 bases between them. The CDR3 protein is CASSYGDNSPLHF. The CDR3 DNA reads as TGTGCCAGCAGTTACGGGGATAATTCACCCCTCCACTTT.

This rearrangement joins TRBV28 to TRBJ2-7, with 7 bases matching TRBD1. The CDR3 is 12 amino acids. V shed 5 bases and J 3 bases; nucleotides not matched to a gene: 1. CDR1 is MDHEN and CDR2 is SYDVKM in the germline V gene. This CDR3 is CASSRQGYEQYF. The CDR3 coding sequence is TGTGCCAGCAGTAGACAGGGCTACGAGCAGTACTTC.

There are a few counts of this clonotype. CDR3 in DNA: TGCGCCAGCAGCCAAGAACCAAGCGGGGGGGCCGTGACCTACGAGCAGTACTTC. Translating gives CASSQEPSGGAVTYEQYF. J is TRBJ2-7 and V is TRBV4-1; 10 bases are shared with TRBD2. Per the germline V gene, CDR1 is MGHRA and CDR2 is YSYEKL. With V trimmed by 0 bases and J by 2 bases, 10 bases remained unmatched. The CDR3 runs 18 residues.

CDR3 sequence (DNA): TGCAGCGTTGAAGATAACAGATCTGAAGCTTTCTTT. Protein sequence: CSVEDNRSEAFF. The rearrangement links TRBV29-1 to TRBJ1-1; D not resolved. From germline, CDR1 is SQVTM and CDR2 ANQGSEA. Trimming took 0 bases from V and 6 from J, leaving 8 bases between them. This CDR3 spans 12 amino acids.

This clonotype was counted a few times. The CDR3 region is CASSSNRDREPDTQYF. In DNA, the CDR3 is TGTGCCAGCAGCTCAAACCGGGACAGGGAGCCAGATACGCAGTATTTT. This chain links TRBV7-9 with TRBJ2-3; 9 nucleotides align to TRBD1. Germline CDR1 and CDR2: SEHNR and FQNEAQ (reference sequence). The V segment lost 4 bases and the J segment 4 bases; nucleotides outside the gene matches: 9. The CDR3 sequence is 16 residues long. Combining the CDR3 with reference TRBV7-9 and TRBJ2-3 gives the whole variable domain DTGVSQNPRHKITKRGQNVTFRCDPISEHNRLYWYRQTLGQGPEFLTYFQNEAQLEKSRLLSDRFSAERPKGSFSTLEIQRTEQGDSAMYLCASSSNRDREPDTQYFGPGTRLTVL.

This clonotype appeared many times. The J gene is TRBJ2-1, the V gene TRBV10-1; maybe TRBD1 (6 bases). This CDR3 is 16 amino acids long. Germline CDR1 reads WNHNN; CDR2 reads SYGVQD (reference sequence). Trimming cost V 2 bases and J 3 bases, with 14 bases left between them. Here the CDR3 DNA reads TGCGCCAGCAGTGAGACAGGGCTTTTGGACTACAATGAGCAGTTCTTC. Translated: CASSETGLLDYNEQFF.